These 13 T cell receptor beta chains were all obtained from the same sample, sequenced in a study of blood T cell repertoires in COVID-19. Data came from immunoSEQ multiplex PCR; TCRdb stores just in-frame clones and leaves some out. The table lists over 130,000 clones, around 89% of them singletons, with more than 25% in the top ten. What was sequenced was peripheral blood. These receptors all come from a human donor in a cohort sampled during active COVID-19.

The chain links TRBV10-3 to TRBJ1-3; 7 bases line up with TRBD1. The CDR3 contains 15 residues. Trimming at V came to 10 bases and at J to 0 bases, leaving 9 bases not matched to a gene. CDR1 and CDR2 from the germline V gene are ENHRY and SYGVKD. In DNA form, the CDR3 reads TGTGCCACCAATGACAGGGCGAGCTCTGGAAACACCATATATTTT. Protein sequence: CATNDRASSGNTIYF.

The V gene is TRBV27, the J gene TRBJ1-3; D possibly corresponds to TRBD1 (6 bases). Deletions cut 0 bases from V and 3 bases from J, with 9 bases between. The length of the CDR3 is 15 residues. CDR1 is MNHEY and CDR2 is SMNVEV in the germline V gene (reference sequence). This chain's CDR3 is CASSLSRGSGNTIYF. CDR3 nucleotides: TGTGCCAGCAGTTTATCGAGGGGGAGTGGAAACACCATATATTTT.

This chain uses TRBV10-3 with TRBJ2-6, with D unresolved. CDR1 and CDR2 (germline): ENHRY, SYGVKD. There are 18 residues in the CDR3. V was shortened by 0 bases and J by 0 bases, with 12 bases between the two germline ends. The CDR3 sequence is CAISESGVAVSGANVLTF. CDR3 DNA: TGTGCCATCAGTGAGTCGGGCGTGGCAGTCTCTGGGGCCAACGTCCTGACTTTC.

The CDR3 loop is CASSLGGDSPLHF. CDR3 nucleotides: TGTGCCAGCAGCCTCGGGGGAGATTCACCCCTCCACTTT. The chain is built from TRBV7-6 and TRBJ1-6; D is perhaps TRBD1 (5 bases). From germline, CDR1 is SGHVS and CDR2 FNYEAQ. V dropped 5 bases and J dropped 8 bases, with 10 bases sitting between them. The CDR3 has 13 residues.

For this clone: Other DNA sequences in this sample translate to the same CDR3. CDR3: CASREDSNQPQHF. CDR3 coding DNA: TGTGCCAGCAGGGAGGACAGCAATCAGCCCCAGCATTTT. The chain recombines TRBV2 with TRBJ1-5; D is unresolved. The germline V gene has CDR1 SNHLY and CDR2 FYNNEI. With 6 bases removed from V and 1 base from J, the gap between germline ends came to 7 bases. The CDR3 consists of 13 residues.

The CDR3 loop is CASSSIQMTDNTEAFF. The CDR3 DNA is TGTGCCAGCAGCTCCATCCAGATGACAGATAACACTGAAGCTTTCTTT. The rearrangement uses TRBV7-8 and TRBJ1-1; tentative D call: TRBD1 (5 bases). V lost 4 bases and J 2 bases, leaving 17 bases between the germline ends. Per the germline V gene, CDR1 is SGHVS and CDR2 is FQNEAQ. The CDR3 consists of 16 residues.

V gene TRBV4-1 combines with J gene TRBJ1-2; D possibly corresponds to TRBD1 (6 bases). CDR3 length: 14 residues. In germline, CDR1 is MGHRA, CDR2 YSYEKL. Between the trimmed V and J ends, which lost 0 bases and 8 bases, there was a span of 13 bases. The CDR3 loop reads CASSQEGQYSGYTF. Written as DNA, the CDR3 is TGCGCCAGCAGCCAAGAGGGACAATATTCCGGCTACACCTTC.

V is TRBV19 and J is TRBJ2-3; a weak D match, TRBD1 (5 bases). The CDR3 extends over 16 amino acids. V lost 7 bases and J 1 base, leaving 18 bases between the germline ends. CDR1 is LNHDA, CDR2 SQIVND, per germline (reference sequence). The CDR3 loop is CASTTKGLWGTDTQYF. The CDR3 DNA reads as TGTGCCAGTACTACCAAGGGGTTGTGGGGCACAGATACGCAGTATTTT.

The chain has TRBV19 and TRBJ1-2; 9 bases match TRBD1. With V trimmed by 7 bases and J by 5 bases, 14 bases remained unmatched. CDR3 length: 16 residues. The germline gives CDR1 LNHDA, CDR2 SQIVND (reference sequence). The CDR3 DNA reads TGTGCCAGTACCCAGGGACAGGGACCAAGGGCTTATGGCTACACCTTC. Amino acids: CASTQGQGPRAYGYTF. Together with reference TRBV19 and TRBJ1-2, the CDR3 gives the full variable domain: DGGITQSPKYLFRKEGQNVTLSCEQNLNHDAMYWYRQDPGQGLRLIYYSQIVNDFQKGDIAEGYSVSREKKESFPLTVTSAQKNPTAFYLCASTQGQGPRAYGYTFGSGTRLTVV.

The CDR3 is CASSFRQGYQPQHF. As DNA, the CDR3 is TGTGCCAGCAGTTTTCGACAGGGGTACCAGCCCCAGCATTTT. J is TRBJ1-5 and V is TRBV27; 8 bases are shared with TRBD1. This CDR3 region has 14 residues. V was clipped by 3 bases and J by 7 bases; unmatched bases: 5. CDR1 and CDR2 from the germline V gene are MNHEY and SMNVEV (reference sequence).

The DNA of the CDR3 is TGTGCCAGCAGTTACTACCAACTAGATACGCAGTATTTT. It encodes CASSYYQLDTQYF. J is TRBJ2-3 and V is TRBV6-5; D is undetermined. Germline CDR1 is MNHEY and CDR2 is SVGAGI. The CDR3 consists of 13 residues. Between the trimmed V and J ends, which lost 1 base and 5 bases, there was a span of 7 bases.

J is TRBJ2-2 and V is TRBV19; 7 nucleotides match TRBD1. The CDR3 extends over 14 amino acids. The junction had 10 bases not matched to a gene; V was cut back by 7 bases and J by 8 bases. From germline, CDR1 is LNHDA and CDR2 SQIVND (reference sequence). The CDR3 nucleotides are TGTGCCAGTAAGATGGACAGGACAACAGGGGAGCTGTTTTTT. It yields the protein CASKMDRTTGELFF.

The chain is built from TRBV4-1 and TRBJ1-2, with TRBD1 matching over 7 bases. Germline-derived CDR1 and CDR2 are MGHRA and YSYEKL. CDR3 length equals 14 residues. The V and J ends lost 3 bases and 4 bases, in that order; junction bases with no gene match: 5. This chain's CDR3 is CASSQVGDSYGYTF. CDR3 DNA sequence: TGCGCCAGCAGCCAGGTCGGGGACAGCTATGGCTACACCTTC.